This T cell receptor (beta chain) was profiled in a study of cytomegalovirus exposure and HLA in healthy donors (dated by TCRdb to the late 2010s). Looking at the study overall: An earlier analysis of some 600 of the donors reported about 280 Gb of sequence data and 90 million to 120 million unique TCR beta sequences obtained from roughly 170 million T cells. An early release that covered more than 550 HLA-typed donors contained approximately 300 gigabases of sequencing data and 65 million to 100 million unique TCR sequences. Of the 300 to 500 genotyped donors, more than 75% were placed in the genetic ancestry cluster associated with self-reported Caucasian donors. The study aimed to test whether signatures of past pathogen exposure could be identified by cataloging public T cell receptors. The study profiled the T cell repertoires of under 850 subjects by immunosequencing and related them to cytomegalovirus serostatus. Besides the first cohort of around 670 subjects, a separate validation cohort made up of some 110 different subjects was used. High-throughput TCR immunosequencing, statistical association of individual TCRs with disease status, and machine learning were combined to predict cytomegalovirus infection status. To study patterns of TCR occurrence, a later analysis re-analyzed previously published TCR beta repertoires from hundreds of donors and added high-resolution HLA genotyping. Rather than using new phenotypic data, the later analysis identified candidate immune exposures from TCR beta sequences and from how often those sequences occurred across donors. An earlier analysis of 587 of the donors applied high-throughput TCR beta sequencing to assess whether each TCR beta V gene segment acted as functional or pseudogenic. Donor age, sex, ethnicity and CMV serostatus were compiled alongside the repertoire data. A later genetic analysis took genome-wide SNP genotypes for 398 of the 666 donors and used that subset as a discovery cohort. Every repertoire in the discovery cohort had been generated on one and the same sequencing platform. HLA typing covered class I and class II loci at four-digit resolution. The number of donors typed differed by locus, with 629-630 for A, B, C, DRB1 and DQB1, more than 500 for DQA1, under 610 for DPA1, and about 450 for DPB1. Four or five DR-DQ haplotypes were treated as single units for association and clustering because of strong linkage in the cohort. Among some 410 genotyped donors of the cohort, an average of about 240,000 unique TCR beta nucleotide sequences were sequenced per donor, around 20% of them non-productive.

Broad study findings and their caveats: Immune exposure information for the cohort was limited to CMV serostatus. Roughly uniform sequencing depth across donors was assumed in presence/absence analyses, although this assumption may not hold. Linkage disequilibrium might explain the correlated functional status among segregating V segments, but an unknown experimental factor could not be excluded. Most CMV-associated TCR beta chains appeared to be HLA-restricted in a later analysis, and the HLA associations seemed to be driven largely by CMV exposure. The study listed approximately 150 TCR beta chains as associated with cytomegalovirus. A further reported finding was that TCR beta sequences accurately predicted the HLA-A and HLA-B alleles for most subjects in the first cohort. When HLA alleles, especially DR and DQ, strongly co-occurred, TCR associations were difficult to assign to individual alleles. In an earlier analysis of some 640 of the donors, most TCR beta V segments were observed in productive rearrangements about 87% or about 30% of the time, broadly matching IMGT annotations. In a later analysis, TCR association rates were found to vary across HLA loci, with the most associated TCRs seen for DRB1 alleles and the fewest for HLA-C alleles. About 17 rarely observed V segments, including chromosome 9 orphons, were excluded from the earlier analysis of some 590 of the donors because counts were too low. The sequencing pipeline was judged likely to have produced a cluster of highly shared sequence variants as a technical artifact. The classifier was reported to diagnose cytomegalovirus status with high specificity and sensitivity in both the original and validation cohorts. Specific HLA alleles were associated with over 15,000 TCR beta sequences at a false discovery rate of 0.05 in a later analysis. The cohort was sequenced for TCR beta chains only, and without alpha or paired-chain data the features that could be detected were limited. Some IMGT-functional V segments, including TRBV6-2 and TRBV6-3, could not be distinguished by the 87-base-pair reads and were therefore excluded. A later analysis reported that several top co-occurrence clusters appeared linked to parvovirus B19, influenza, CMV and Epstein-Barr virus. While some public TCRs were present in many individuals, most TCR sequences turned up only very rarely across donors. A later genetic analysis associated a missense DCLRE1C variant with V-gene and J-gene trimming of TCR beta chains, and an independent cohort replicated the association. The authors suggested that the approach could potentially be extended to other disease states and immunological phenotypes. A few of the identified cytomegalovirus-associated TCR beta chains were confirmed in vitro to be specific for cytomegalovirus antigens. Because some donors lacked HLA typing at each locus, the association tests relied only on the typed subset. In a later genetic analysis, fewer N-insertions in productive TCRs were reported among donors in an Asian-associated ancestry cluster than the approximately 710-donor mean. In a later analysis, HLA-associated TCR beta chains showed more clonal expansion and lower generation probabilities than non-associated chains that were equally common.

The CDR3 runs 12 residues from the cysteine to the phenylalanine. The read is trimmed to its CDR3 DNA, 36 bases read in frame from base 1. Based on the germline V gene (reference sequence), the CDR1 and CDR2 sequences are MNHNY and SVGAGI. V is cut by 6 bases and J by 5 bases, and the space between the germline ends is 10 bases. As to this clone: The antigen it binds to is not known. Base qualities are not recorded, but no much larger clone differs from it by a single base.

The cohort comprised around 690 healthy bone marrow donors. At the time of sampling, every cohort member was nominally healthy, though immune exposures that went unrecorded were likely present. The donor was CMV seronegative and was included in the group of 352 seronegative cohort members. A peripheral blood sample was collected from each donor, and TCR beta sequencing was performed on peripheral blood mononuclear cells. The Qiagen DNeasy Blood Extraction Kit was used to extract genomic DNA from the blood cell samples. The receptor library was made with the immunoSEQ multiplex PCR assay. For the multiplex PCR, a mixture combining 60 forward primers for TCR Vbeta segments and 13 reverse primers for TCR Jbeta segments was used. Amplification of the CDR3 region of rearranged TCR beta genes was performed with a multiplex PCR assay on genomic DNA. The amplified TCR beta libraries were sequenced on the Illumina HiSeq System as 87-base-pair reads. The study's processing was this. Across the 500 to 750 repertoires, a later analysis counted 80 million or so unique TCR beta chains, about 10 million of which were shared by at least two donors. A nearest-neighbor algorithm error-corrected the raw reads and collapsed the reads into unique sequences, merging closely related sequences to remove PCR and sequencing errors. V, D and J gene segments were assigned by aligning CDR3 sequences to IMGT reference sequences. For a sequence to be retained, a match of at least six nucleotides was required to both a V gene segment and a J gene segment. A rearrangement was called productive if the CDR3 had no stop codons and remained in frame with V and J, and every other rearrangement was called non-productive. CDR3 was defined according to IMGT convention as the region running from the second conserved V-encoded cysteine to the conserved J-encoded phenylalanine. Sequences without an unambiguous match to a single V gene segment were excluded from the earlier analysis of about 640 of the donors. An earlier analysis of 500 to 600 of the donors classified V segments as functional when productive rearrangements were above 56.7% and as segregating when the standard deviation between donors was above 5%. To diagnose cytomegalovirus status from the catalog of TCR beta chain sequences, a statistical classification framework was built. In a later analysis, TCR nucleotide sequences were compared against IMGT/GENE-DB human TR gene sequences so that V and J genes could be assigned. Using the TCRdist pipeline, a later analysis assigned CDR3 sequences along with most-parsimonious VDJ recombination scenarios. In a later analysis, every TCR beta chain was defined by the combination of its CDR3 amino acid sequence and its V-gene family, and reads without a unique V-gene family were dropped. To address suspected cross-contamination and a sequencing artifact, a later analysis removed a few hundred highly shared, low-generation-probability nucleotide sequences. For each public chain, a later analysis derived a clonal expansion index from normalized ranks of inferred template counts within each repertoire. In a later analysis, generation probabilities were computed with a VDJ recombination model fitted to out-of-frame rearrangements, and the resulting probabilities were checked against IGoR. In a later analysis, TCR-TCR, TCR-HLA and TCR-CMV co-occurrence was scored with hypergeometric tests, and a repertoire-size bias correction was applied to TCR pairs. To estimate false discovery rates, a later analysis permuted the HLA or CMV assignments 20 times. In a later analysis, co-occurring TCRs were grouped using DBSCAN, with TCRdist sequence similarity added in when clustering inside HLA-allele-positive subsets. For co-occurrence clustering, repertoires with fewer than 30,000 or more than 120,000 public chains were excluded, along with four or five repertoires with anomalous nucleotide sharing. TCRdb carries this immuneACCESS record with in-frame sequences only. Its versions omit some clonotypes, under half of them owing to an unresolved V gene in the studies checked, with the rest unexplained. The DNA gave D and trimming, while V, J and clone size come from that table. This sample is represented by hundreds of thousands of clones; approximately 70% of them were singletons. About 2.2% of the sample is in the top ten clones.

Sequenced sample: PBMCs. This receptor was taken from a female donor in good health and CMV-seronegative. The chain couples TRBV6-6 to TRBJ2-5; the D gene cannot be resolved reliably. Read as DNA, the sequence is TGTGCCAGCAGGGCCTCGCTGGAGACCCAGTACTTC. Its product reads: CASRASLETQYF.